These 23 T cell receptor beta chains originate from one sample sequenced in a study of shared clonotypes between healthy human individuals. Naivety among CD8 cells was defined by CD45RO negativity and positive CCR7 selection, thereby excluding terminally differentiated effector memory CD45RA+ cells. Sequencing used immunoSEQ multiplex PCR; TCRdb keeps in-frame clones, though not all of them. The sample yields some 2.1 million clones, less than 95% seen once. The sequenced material came from naive CD8+ T cells sorted from blood. These receptors came from a man aged 18 to 29 in good health.

As to this clone: In the same sample, other DNA sequences code for this CDR3. The chain uses TRBV19 and TRBJ2-7, with a possible D match to TRBD2 (5 bases). V was cut by 3 bases and J by 2 bases, with 8 bases left in between. The CDR3 runs to 13 residues. Germline V CDR1 and CDR2: LNHDA, SQIVND (reference sequence). CDR3 amino acids: CASSISGTYEQYF. The CDR3 DNA sequence: TGTGCCAGTAGTATTTCCGGGACCTACGAGCAGTACTTC.

The chain couples TRBV5-6 to TRBJ2-1; maybe TRBD1 (5 bases). This CDR3 comprises 15 residues. Germline V lookup: CDR1 SGHDT, CDR2 YYEEEE. V lost 1 base and J 9 bases, leaving 17 bases between the germline ends. CDR3 protein: CASSLWQGLISEQFF. The CDR3 DNA reads as TGTGCCAGCAGCTTGTGGCAGGGTTTAATTAGTGAGCAGTTCTTC.

The chain carries TRBV27 and TRBJ2-6; D ambiguous. The ends were cut back, 5 bases at V and 0 bases at J, with 8 bases in the middle. CDR1 is MNHEY, CDR2 SMNVEV, per germline (reference sequence). The CDR3 loop spans 15 amino acids. The CDR3 here is CASSPWSSGANVLTF. The CDR3 DNA is TGTGCCAGCAGTCCGTGGAGCTCTGGGGCCAACGTCCTGACTTTC.

This chain uses TRBV7-9 with TRBJ2-2; a weak D match, TRBD2 (5 bases). V was cut by 8 bases and J by 5 bases, with 9 bases left in between. Germline-derived CDR1 and CDR2 are SEHNR and FQNEAQ (reference sequence). This CDR3 region has 12 residues. The CDR3 nucleotides are TGTGCCAGCCAGGAGGTGACCGGGGAGCTGTTTTTT. This encodes CASQEVTGELFF.

The chain employs TRBV28 and TRBJ1-4; D is possibly TRBD1 (5 bases). Germline V lookup: CDR1 MDHEN, CDR2 SYDVKM. Trimming stripped 5 bases from V and 8 bases from J, with 15 bases between. The CDR3 length is 14 residues. The CDR3, as DNA: TGTGCCAGCAGTGATATGTGGGGCCAGGAAAAACTGTTTTTT. It specifies CASSDMWGQEKLFF.

About this clone itself: Other nucleotide sequences in the sample specify the same CDR3. This chain uses TRBV28 with TRBJ1-5; 8 nucleotides agree with TRBD1. V shed 5 bases and J 4 bases; nucleotides not matched to a gene: 4. The CDR3 extends over 14 amino acids. CDR1 and CDR2 (germline): MDHEN, SYDVKM. The CDR3, as DNA: TGTGCCAGCAGTGTACGACAGGGGAATCAGCCCCAGCATTTT. Protein product: CASSVRQGNQPQHF.

For the CDR3, the DNA is TGTGCCAGCAGCAGTTCAGGGGGCCCACGCAATGGCTACACCTTC. Translation gives CASSSSGGPRNGYTF. The chain combines TRBV7-8 with TRBJ1-2; 8 bases are a match to TRBD1. The CDR3 runs to 15 residues. Germline V CDR1 and CDR2: SGHVS, FQNEAQ. The trim removed 5 bases at V and 6 bases at J, leaving 11 bases unmatched.

The J gene is TRBJ1-1, the V gene TRBV27; D gene unclear. Trimming stripped 6 bases from V and 4 bases from J, with 12 bases between. The CDR3 has 13 residues. Germline V lookup: CDR1 MNHEY, CDR2 SMNVEV (reference sequence). CDR3: CASREPASTEAFF. For the CDR3, the DNA is TGTGCCAGCAGGGAACCGGCGAGCACTGAAGCTTTCTTT.

This sequence joins TRBV7-2 and TRBJ1-1; D not resolved. The CDR3 consists of 14 residues. V lost 5 bases and J lost 1, with 11 bases in between. Germline V gives CDR1 SGHTA, CDR2 FQGNSA. The CDR3 protein is CASSLMTANTEAFF. The CDR3 coding sequence is TGTGCCAGCAGCCTGATGACGGCGAACACTGAAGCTTTCTTT.

The chain combines TRBV7-6 with TRBJ1-1; D gene ambiguous. The ends were cut back, 0 bases at V and 0 bases at J, with 8 bases in the middle. The CDR3 has 15 amino acids. In germline, CDR1 is SGHVS, CDR2 FNYEAQ. The CDR3 nucleotides are TGTGCCAGCAGCTTAGCGCTAGGGCTGAACACTGAAGCTTTCTTT. Encoded protein: CASSLALGLNTEAFF. The full variable domain, rest sourced from reference TRBV7-6 and TRBJ1-1, is GAGVSQSPRYKVTKRGQDVALRCDPISGHVSLYWYRQALGQGPEFLTYFNYEAQQDKSGLPNDRFSAERPEGSISTLTIQRTEQRDSAMYRCASSLALGLNTEAFFGQGTRLTVV.

This chain joins TRBV28 and TRBJ2-5; a weak D match, TRBD1 (5 bases). Trimming removed 4 bases from V and 0 bases from J, with 15 bases in between. Germline CDR1 and CDR2: MDHEN and SYDVKM. The CDR3 extends over 16 amino acids. The CDR3 loop reads CASSSLTTEYQETQYF. In nucleotides, the CDR3 is TGTGCCAGCAGTTCGCTAACGACAGAGTACCAAGAGACCCAGTACTTC.

The CDR3 reads CASSLAWGPDTQYF. Here the CDR3 DNA reads TGCGCCAGCAGCTTGGCCTGGGGCCCAGATACGCAGTATTTT. This rearrangement joins TRBV5-1 to TRBJ2-3; D may be TRBD1 (5 bases). This CDR3 comprises 14 residues. Deletions cut 0 bases from V and 4 bases from J, with 9 bases between. Germline-derived CDR1 and CDR2 are SGHRS and YFSETQ. The complete variable domain, with remaining parts taken from reference TRBV5-1 and TRBJ2-3, reads KAGVTQTPRYLIKTRGQQVTLSCSPISGHRSVSWYQQTPGQGLQFLFEYFSETQRNKGNFPGRFSGRQFSNSRSEMNVSTLELGDSALYLCASSLAWGPDTQYFGPGTRLTVL.

V gene TRBV29-1 combines with J gene TRBJ2-3; 7 bases map to TRBD1. Per germline, CDR1 SQVTM and CDR2 ANQGSEA. The V segment lost 7 bases and the J segment 2 bases; nucleotides outside the gene matches: 9. This CDR3 is 14 amino acids long. The CDR3 DNA reads as TGCAGCGCCCGTGGGACAGATATCACAGATACGCAGTATTTT. Residues: CSARGTDITDTQYF.

About this clone: Other DNA sequences of this sample code for an identical CDR3. The rearrangement joins TRBV7-9 to TRBJ2-5; no reliable D call. The CDR3 sequence is 10 residues long. The V end lost 5 bases, the J end lost 4 bases, and 2 bases lay between the germline ends. Germline loops: CDR1 SEHNR, CDR2 FQNEAQ (reference sequence). In DNA, the CDR3 is TGTGCCAGCAGCCGAGAGACCCAGTACTTC. Translated, it gives CASSRETQYF.

The chain carries TRBV7-9 and TRBJ1-2; D remains unclear. The CDR3 contains 15 residues. Trimming removed 6 bases from V and 0 bases from J, with 14 bases in between. The germline gives CDR1 SEHNR, CDR2 FQNEAQ (reference sequence). CDR3 residues: CASSPFDISNYGYTF. Here the CDR3 DNA reads TGTGCCAGCAGTCCCTTCGACATCTCTAACTATGGCTACACCTTC.

This chain uses TRBV6-6 with TRBJ1-5; D is uncertain. Germline loops: CDR1 MNHNY, CDR2 SVGAGI (reference sequence). V was pared by 1 base and J by 7 bases, with 11 bases between. The CDR3 totals 14 residues. CDR3 nucleotide sequence: TGTGCCAGCAGTTACTTGGGTCAATACCAGCCCCAGCATTTT. Translation: CASSYLGQYQPQHF.

CDR3 protein: CASSQASYYEQYF. The CDR3 DNA sequence: TGCGCCAGCAGCCAAGCATCCTACTACGAGCAGTACTTC. The rearrangement joins TRBV4-1 to TRBJ2-7; D remains unclear. Germline CDR1 and CDR2: MGHRA and YSYEKL. The CDR3 covers 13 residues. Trimming took 1 base from V and 3 from J, leaving 7 bases between them.

The chain carries TRBV5-1 and TRBJ2-7; D call uncertain. The CDR3 has 13 amino acids. The germline gives CDR1 SGHRS, CDR2 YFSETQ. Between the trimmed V and J ends, which lost 0 bases and 4 bases, there was a span of 8 bases. The CDR3 DNA reads TGCGCCAGCAGCTTGGACGTTGAATACGAGCAGTACTTC. Translated, it gives CASSLDVEYEQYF.

Notes on this clone: Other DNA sequences of this sample code for an identical CDR3. This chain links TRBV4-3 with TRBJ2-1; 9 bases fit TRBD2. Germline CDR1 and CDR2: LGHNA and YSLEER. The CDR3 length is 15 residues. With V trimmed by 1 base and J by 4 bases, 2 bases remained unmatched. CDR3 sequence reads: CASSQGLAVYNEQFF. CDR3 sequence (DNA): TGCGCCAGCAGCCAAGGACTAGCGGTATACAATGAGCAGTTCTTC.

The gene calls are TRBV13 and TRBJ2-7; no reliable D call. V was trimmed by 1 base and J by 3 bases, leaving 13 bases between them. CDR3 size: 15 residues. The germline V gene has CDR1 PRHDT and CDR2 FYEKMQ (reference sequence). The CDR3 here is CASSLVGQTFYEQYF. CDR3 nucleotides: TGTGCCAGCAGCTTAGTGGGCCAGACTTTCTACGAGCAGTACTTC.

This chain connects TRBV30 to TRBJ1-1; no clear D gene. Germline V gene data show CDR1 as GTSNPN and CDR2 as SVGIG (reference sequence). V lost 5 bases and J 3 bases, leaving 13 bases between the germline ends. CDR3 size: 13 residues. DNA of the CDR3: TGTGCCTGGGGCAACGTAATTGACACTGAAGCTTTCTTT. The encoded protein is CAWGNVIDTEAFF.

Points on this clone: The same CDR3 can be traced to other DNA sequences in this sample. The V and J genes are TRBV11-2 and TRBJ1-2, with D unclear. V lost 1 base and J lost 5, with 8 bases in between. Germline V gene data show CDR1 as SGHAT and CDR2 as FQNNGV. This CDR3 spans 13 amino acids. CDR3 coding DNA: TGTGCCAGCAGCTTAGGCACAGCATATGGCTACACCTTC. Translating gives CASSLGTAYGYTF.

This chain links TRBV11-2 with TRBJ2-2; no firm D call. The CDR3 covers 15 residues. Per germline, CDR1 SGHAT and CDR2 FQNNGV. The ends were cut back, 5 bases at V and 3 bases at J, with 13 bases in the middle. CDR3 protein: CASSPGPLYTGELFF. CDR3 DNA: TGTGCCAGCAGCCCCGGTCCGCTGTACACCGGGGAGCTGTTTTTT.